The rows below give T cell receptor beta chains drawn from one sample of a study of CD8+ T cells in alopecia areata. Sequenced by immunoSEQ multiplex PCR; TCRdb stores in-frame clones only, minus some. The sample lists more than 100,000 clones, under 90% occurring once. The starting material was CD8+ T cells sorted from blood, obtained at roughly week 30, from a patient treated with tofacitinib. All receptors derive from a human donor with alopecia areata. Both conserved end residues are trimmed from each CDR3.

v_gene	j_gene	CDR3aa
TRBV2	TRBJ2-7	ASSEALGAEQY
TRBV5-4	TRBJ2-5	ASSLEGLGETQY
TRBV13	TRBJ1-1	ASSGPIGVNTEAF
TRBV7-8	TRBJ2-1	ASSGQGDEQF
TRBV10-3	TRBJ1-2	AISRDSEPLGYT
TRBV10-2	TRBJ2-2	ASRGAGELF
TRBV29-1	TRBJ1-1	SVEGGTNTEAF
TRBV11-2	TRBJ2-7	ASSFQGAEEQY
TRBV30	TRBJ2-7	AWTHPGGAKIYEQY
TRBV5-1	-	ASSLRSAYEQY
TRBV30	TRBJ1-1	AWSVGRTEAF
TRBV5-6	TRBJ1-5	ASSLRDAVNQPQH
TRBV5-1	TRBJ2-7	ASSPSGRSSEQY
TRBV27	TRBJ2-1	ASTGLSSYNEQF
TRBV27	TRBJ2-2	ASSPIQAGDTGELF
TRBV18	TRBJ1-2	ASSFIFLPRPVTAYGYT
TRBV29-1	TRBJ2-1	SGEGLTSSYNEQF
TRBV4-2	TRBJ1-2	ASSLPTGGVLGGYT
TRBV10-2	TRBJ1-2	ASRSGNDGYT
TRBV27	TRBJ2-2	ASGLLAEMNTGELF
TRBV29-1	TRBJ2-7	SVEDVRVGTYEQY
TRBV9	TRBJ2-1	ASSVSGTGSYNEQF
TRBV29-1	TRBJ2-1	SVEHRDRVSYNEQF
TRBV7-3	TRBJ2-1	ASSLDKDRYNEQF
TRBV18	TRBJ1-1	ASSRTGTTSAEAF
TRBV5-6	TRBJ2-2	ASSLLNTGELF
TRBV4-1	TRBJ2-7	ASSRGLAGNFYEQY
TRBV2	TRBJ1-1	AVGGTEAF
TRBV7-9	TRBJ2-1	ASSPSGSRDEQF
TRBV20-1	TRBJ2-2	SARRAGELF
TRBV27	TRBJ1-1	ASSLWAGGDTEAF